What follows are 29 T cell receptor beta chains derived from one specimen sequenced in a study of T cell responses to AZD1222 COVID-19 vaccine. The repertoire was sequenced with immunoSEQ multiplex PCR; TCRdb's copy has only in-frame clones and lacks some. This table holds 150,000 to 200,000 clones, about 90% found once. The sequencing used peripheral blood, collected on day 0 of MenACWY control vaccination. These receptors were collected from an adult in good health.

The chain has TRBV19 and TRBJ1-3; maybe TRBD1 (5 bases). The CDR3 totals 17 residues. The germline V gene has CDR1 LNHDA and CDR2 SQIVND (reference sequence). V was shortened by 3 bases and J by 0 bases, with 15 bases between the two germline ends. The DNA of the CDR3 is TGTGCCAGTAGTATCCGGGGGGGACGGAGCTCTGGAAACACCATATATTTT. It is translated as CASSIRGGRSSGNTIYF.

This clone was recorded once. The V gene is TRBV6-1, the J gene TRBJ1-1, with D maybe TRBD1 (5 bases). The CDR3 has 13 residues. Trimming removed 1 base from V and 5 bases from J, with 8 bases in between. Germline CDR1 MNHNS, CDR2 SASEGT. The CDR3 spells CASSEVPGTEAFF. CDR3 nucleotides: TGTGCCAGCAGTGAAGTCCCAGGGACTGAAGCTTTCTTT.

This chain uses TRBV7-3 with TRBJ1-6; D is ambiguous. Trimming pared 10 bases from V and 9 bases from J, leaving 16 bases between. CDR1 is SGHTA and CDR2 is FQGTGA in the germline V gene. This CDR3 is built from 13 residues. The CDR3 reads CATKRTPFSPLHF. The DNA for the CDR3 is TGTGCCACCAAGAGGACGCCTTTTTCACCCCTCCACTTT. The variable domain in full, with the rest retrieved from reference TRBV7-3 and TRBJ1-6, is GAGVSQTPSNKVTEKGKYVELRCDPISGHTALYWYRQSLGQGPEFLIYFQGTGAADDSGLPNDRFFAVRPEGSVSTLKIQRTERGDSAVYLCATKRTPFSPLHFGNGTRLTVT.

This clone appeared once. This chain links TRBV7-9 with TRBJ2-3; the D gene is possibly TRBD2 (6 bases). Germline CDR1 is SEHNR and CDR2 is FQNEAQ (reference sequence). CDR3 length: 15 amino acids. Trimming removed 5 bases from V and 1 base from J, with 13 bases in between. Here the CDR3 DNA reads TGTGCCAGCAGCCCCGTCGGGGGTGGCACAGATACGCAGTATTTT. It yields the protein CASSPVGGGTDTQYF.

V and J are TRBV19 and TRBJ1-4; D is unclear. V dropped 3 bases and J dropped 0 bases, with 11 bases sitting between them. CDR1 and CDR2 from the germline V gene are LNHDA and SQIVND (reference sequence). This CDR3 has 16 amino acids. CDR3: CASSIRLTATNEKLFF. CDR3 sequence (DNA): TGTGCCAGTAGTATTCGACTCACGGCAACTAATGAAAAACTGTTTTTT.

V and J are TRBV5-1 and TRBJ2-2; D gene uncertain. With 0 bases removed from V and 1 base from J, the gap between germline ends came to 4 bases. Germline V gene sequence: CDR1 SGHRS, CDR2 YFSETQ. This CDR3 has 14 residues. The CDR3 nucleotides read TGCGCCAGCAGCTTGGTGGGGAACACCGGGGAGCTGTTTTTT. Translated: CASSLVGNTGELFF.

This clone was counted only a few times. The V and J genes are TRBV4-2 and TRBJ1-4, with unresolved D. V lost 0 bases, J lost 4 bases, and 6 bases lay in between. CDR3 size: 14 residues. Germline V CDR1 and CDR2: LGHNA, YNFKEQ. The DNA of the CDR3 is TGTGCCAGCAGCCAAGATCAGCTTAATGAAAAACTGTTTTTT. As protein: CASSQDQLNEKLFF.

The V and J genes are TRBV19 and TRBJ1-6, with D hard to call. V was clipped by 2 bases and J by 7 bases, with 9 bases between them. In germline, CDR1 is LNHDA, CDR2 SQIVND (reference sequence). The CDR3 is made up of 14 amino acids. The CDR3 nucleotides are TGTGCCAGTAGTATACAATCCTGGAATTCACCCCTCCACTTT. This encodes CASSIQSWNSPLHF.

V gene TRBV30 combines with J gene TRBJ1-4, with TRBD1 as a possible D gene (5 bases). This CDR3 spans 15 amino acids. Germline values: CDR1 GTSNPN, CDR2 SVGIG (reference sequence). Trimming removed 0 bases from V and 7 bases from J, with 15 bases in between. CDR3 residues: CAWSVIRGRGEKLFF. The CDR3 DNA is TGTGCCTGGAGTGTAATTCGGGGGAGAGGTGAAAAACTGTTTTTT.

The V call is TRBV7-9, the J call TRBJ1-2, with 10 bases aligning to TRBD1. Germline CDR1 and CDR2: SEHNR and FQNEAQ (reference sequence). V was pared by 4 bases and J by 4 bases, with 6 bases of the junction left unmatched. This CDR3 is built from 15 residues. The CDR3 is CASSSGTGDLYGYTF. DNA of the CDR3: TGTGCCAGCAGCTCCGGGACAGGGGACCTCTATGGCTACACCTTC.

V usage is TRBV18 and J usage is TRBJ1-2; D is unresolved. CDR3 size: 14 residues. V was trimmed by 0 bases and J by 8 bases, leaving 13 bases between them. The germline V gene has CDR1 KGHSH and CDR2 LQKENI. The CDR3 here is CASSPPTGTTGYTF. CDR3 DNA sequence: TGTGCCAGCTCACCACCCACGGGAACTACCGGCTACACCTTC.

The chain uses TRBV7-9 and TRBJ1-3, with no clear D. The CDR3 is 14 residues long. The germline CDR1 and CDR2 sequences are SEHNR and FQNEAQ (reference sequence). Trimming left V 5 bases short and J 0 bases short, with 8 bases between. The CDR3 DNA reads as TGTGCCAGCAGCCCGGACTACTCTGGAAACACCATATATTTT. Translated: CASSPDYSGNTIYF.

The chain uses TRBV19 and TRBJ2-7; possibly TRBD1 for D (7 bases). This CDR3 spans 14 amino acids. V lost 10 bases, J lost 5 bases, and 21 bases lay in between. Germline-derived CDR1 and CDR2 are LNHDA and SQIVND (reference sequence). The CDR3 region is CATTRTEGANEQYF. CDR3 in DNA: TGTGCCACCACACGGACGGAGGGGGCGAACGAGCAGTACTTC.

This chain uses TRBV13 with TRBJ2-3; D gene unclear. The CDR3 has 14 residues. V was cut by 4 bases and J by 2 bases, with 10 bases left in between. Germline CDR1 and CDR2: PRHDT and FYEKMQ (reference sequence). DNA of the CDR3: TGTGCCAGCAGCTCGCCCGACACCACAGATACGCAGTATTTT. This encodes CASSSPDTTDTQYF.

CDR3 amino acids: CACGTAHNSPLHF. CDR3 in DNA: TGTGCCTGTGGGACCGCACATAATTCACCCCTCCACTTT. The gene calls are TRBV30 and TRBJ1-6, with D possibly matching TRBD1 (5 bases). CDR3 length: 13 residues. Germline CDR1 is GTSNPN and CDR2 is SVGIG (reference sequence). Trimming stripped 6 bases from V and 5 bases from J, with 11 bases between. Variable domain in full (rest from reference TRBV30 and TRBJ1-6): SQTIHQWPATLVQPVGSPLSLECTVEGTSNPNLYWYRQAAGRGLQLLFYSVGIGQISSEVPQNLSASRPQDRQFILSSKKLLLSDSGFYLCACGTAHNSPLHFGNGTRLTVT.

The chain combines TRBV24-1 with TRBJ2-1; 7 positions match TRBD2. Germline CDR1 reads KGHDR; CDR2 reads SFDVKD. The CDR3 sequence is 16 residues long. Losses at the gene ends were 4 bases for V and 3 bases for J; bases not matched to a gene: 8. As DNA, the CDR3 is TGTGCCACCAGTGACCCGAGCGGGGAACACTACAATGAGCAGTTCTTC. It codes for CATSDPSGEHYNEQFF.

V and J are TRBV19 and TRBJ2-7, with D hard to call. Trimming cost V 7 bases and J 0 bases, with 7 bases left between them. Germline CDR1 LNHDA, CDR2 SQIVND (reference sequence). This CDR3 region has 12 residues. Here the CDR3 DNA reads TGTGCCAGTAAAGGCTACTCCTACGAGCAGTACTTC. The encoded protein is CASKGYSYEQYF.

The chain combines TRBV28 with TRBJ1-2, with unresolved D. The V end was cut by 1 base, the J end by 6 bases, with 3 bases between. This CDR3 is 11 amino acids long. In germline, CDR1 is MDHEN, CDR2 SYDVKM. CDR3 coding DNA: TGTGCCAGCAGTTTATCGGATGGCTACACCTTC. Encoded protein: CASSLSDGYTF.

The chain combines TRBV3-1 (or the pseudogene TRBV3-2) with TRBJ2-7; D possibly corresponds to TRBD2 (5 bases). Germline loops: CDR1 LGHDT, CDR2 YNNKEL (reference sequence). Trimming took 1 base from V and 4 from J, leaving 14 bases between them. The CDR3 length is 15 residues. CDR3 residues: CASSQGRGLRYEQYF. In nucleotides, the CDR3 is TGTGCCAGCAGCCAAGGTCGAGGGCTTCGGTACGAGCAGTACTTC.

The gene calls are TRBV7-3 and TRBJ2-2, with 7 bases identical to TRBD2. Germline V gene data show CDR1 as SGHTA and CDR2 as FQGTGA. V trimming: 5 bases; J trimming: 5 bases; junction bases outside the gene matches: 11. There are 16 residues in the CDR3. The CDR3 coding sequence is TGTGCCAGCAGCCCCGTTTCCGGGACTAAAACCGGGGAGCTGTTTTTT. Translation: CASSPVSGTKTGELFF.

V usage is TRBV4-3 and J usage is TRBJ2-1, with a weak D call TRBD2 (6 bases). The CDR3 has 14 residues. Per germline, CDR1 LGHNA and CDR2 YSLEER. Trimming removed 0 bases from V and 9 bases from J, with 12 bases in between. The CDR3 coding sequence is TGCGCCAGCAGCCAAGATTTTGCGGGGATTGAGCAGTTCTTC. Protein product: CASSQDFAGIEQFF.

This chain links TRBV7-3 with TRBJ2-2; TRBD2 agrees at 12 bases. CDR1 and CDR2 (germline): SGHTA, FQGTGA. The CDR3 has 16 amino acids. The V gene end was trimmed by 2 bases and the J gene end by 6 bases; junction bases not matched to a gene: 4. The CDR3 coding sequence is TGTGCCAGCAGCTTATCGGGACTAGCGGGCCCCGGGGAGCTGTTTTTT. Its translation is CASSLSGLAGPGELFF.

The chain is built from TRBV19 and TRBJ1-2; D is ambiguous. Trimming removed 7 bases at V and 4 bases at J, with 16 bases between. Germline CDR1 reads LNHDA; CDR2 reads SQIVND (reference sequence). The CDR3 has 14 amino acids. The CDR3 DNA reads as TGTGCCAGTACCCCCCGGGAGGGAGTCTATGGCTACACCTTC. It is translated as CASTPREGVYGYTF.

The J gene is TRBJ2-1, the V gene TRBV7-3; D perhaps matches TRBD2 (7 bases). Deletions cut 6 bases from V and 7 bases from J, with 16 bases between. This CDR3 has 14 amino acids. Germline CDR1 SGHTA, CDR2 FQGTGA. CDR3 in amino acids: CASSSGGQGNEQFF. The CDR3 nucleotides read TGTGCCAGCAGTTCGGGAGGTCAGGGGAATGAGCAGTTCTTC.

J is TRBJ1-1 and V is TRBV5-4, with a possible D match to TRBD1 (6 bases). There are 15 residues in the CDR3. Trimming took 1 base from V and 1 from J, leaving 11 bases between them. The V gene's germline CDR1 is SGHNT and CDR2 YYREEE (reference sequence). The CDR3 reads CASSLPGAGNTEAFF. The CDR3 nucleotides read TGTGCCAGCAGCTTGCCAGGGGCCGGGAACACTGAAGCTTTCTTT.

The chain combines TRBV24-1 with TRBJ2-2, with 10 bases fitting TRBD2. Trimming took 8 bases from V and 3 from J; bases not matched to a gene: 5. There are 15 residues in the CDR3. CDR1 is KGHDR, CDR2 SFDVKD, per germline. The CDR3: CATTSSGSYTGELFF. DNA of the CDR3: TGTGCCACCACCTCTAGCGGGAGTTACACCGGGGAGCTGTTTTTT.

The V call is TRBV2, the J call TRBJ1-3, with 9 bases aligning to TRBD1. Trimming took 10 bases from V and 5 from J; bases not matched to a gene: 3. The CDR3 sequence is 12 residues long. CDR1 SNHLY and CDR2 FYNNEI come from the germline V gene. CDR3: CAIGTGRNTIYF. The CDR3, as DNA: TGTGCCATAGGGACAGGGAGAAACACCATATATTTT.

The V and J genes are TRBV2 and TRBJ1-5; D unresolved. Looked up from germline, CDR1 is SNHLY and CDR2 is FYNNEI. The V end lost 7 bases, the J end lost 3 bases, and 4 bases lay between the germline ends. This CDR3 is 11 amino acids long. The CDR3 reads CASMINQPQHF. The CDR3 DNA is TGTGCCAGCATGATCAATCAGCCCCAGCATTTT.

This chain joins TRBV30 and TRBJ1-6, with 7 positions matching TRBD1. Trimming cost V 2 bases and J 10 bases; bases outside gene matches: 8. The germline CDR1 and CDR2 sequences are GTSNPN and SVGIG (reference sequence). The CDR3 consists of 14 residues. CDR3 nucleotides: TGTGCCTGGAGTCGCCCAGGGGGAGAATCACCCCTCCACTTT. This translates into CAWSRPGGESPLHF.